These 6 T cell receptor beta chains share one sample of origin, sequenced in a study of T cells in Graves' hyperthyroidism and ophthalmopathy. Researchers took RNA transcripts and amplified the TCR beta CDR3 regions from them. The TCR CDR3 first-round RT-PCR relied on the HTBI primer set. MiXCR, applied by TCRdb to the multiplex PCR reads, yields one record per CDR3 protein. Of 350,000 to 400,000 distinct CDR3 sequences listed, approximately 15% were seen once; the top ten hold 11%. Sequencing was performed on blood. The receptors shown here come from an older woman with Graves' hyperthyroidism.

Turning to this clonotype: A much larger clone sits a single nucleotide away, making a read error possible. The genes are TRBV5-1 and TRBJ1-1, with D tentatively TRBD1 (6 bases). V shed 6 bases and J shed 8 bases, with 11 bases lying between them. The CDR3 spans 11 residues. Germline lookup yields CDR1 SGHRS and CDR2 YFSETQ. The chain's CDR3 is CASKGGAEAFF. Here the CDR3 DNA reads TGCGCCAGCAAGGGGGGGGCCGAAGCTTTCTTT. The full variable domain, in which reference TRBV5-1 and TRBJ1-1 provide the parts outside the CDR3, is KAGVTQTPRYLIKTRGQQVTLSCSPISGHRSVSWYQQTPGQGLQFLFEYFSETQRNKGNFPGRFSGRQFSNSRSEMNVSTLELGDSALYLCASKGGAEAFFGQGTRLTVV.

There are a few counts of this clonotype. This sequence joins TRBV6-1 and TRBJ2-7, with 7 positions matching TRBD2. CDR3 size: 13 residues. V shed 10 bases, J shed 3 bases, and the junction held 9 bases outside the gene matches. The germline V gene encodes CDR1 MNHNS and CDR2 SASEGT. The CDR3 protein is CAKMSQRGYEQYF. For the CDR3, the DNA is TGTGCCAAGATGTCTCAGCGGGGCTACGAGCAGTACTTC.

V and J are TRBV11-3 and TRBJ2-1; D possibly corresponds to TRBD2 (7 bases). In germline, CDR1 is SGHNT, CDR2 YENEEA. This CDR3 region has 18 residues. V was trimmed by 2 bases and J by 4 bases, leaving 21 bases between them. CDR3 sequence reads: CASSLSPVGGLAYNEQFF. CDR3 nucleotide sequence: TGTGCCAGCAGCTTATCCCCAGTGGGGGGGCTAGCTTACAATGAGCAGTTCTTC.

The chain couples TRBV7-9 to TRBJ1-1; the D gene is possibly TRBD1 (5 bases). V lost 3 bases, J lost 5 bases, and 10 bases lay in between. Germline V CDR1 and CDR2: SEHNR, FQNEAQ (reference sequence). This CDR3 region has 13 residues. The CDR3 loop is CASSLAGTTEAFF. CDR3 nucleotide sequence: TGTGCCAGCAGCTTGGCAGGGACGACTGAAGCTTTCTTT.

This clonotype was detected only a few times. The chain combines TRBV7-9 with TRBJ2-1; no definite D call. This CDR3 is built from 12 residues. Per germline, CDR1 SEHNR and CDR2 FQNEAQ (reference sequence). The ends were cut back, 2 bases at V and 7 bases at J, with 6 bases in the middle. DNA of the CDR3: TGTGCCAGCAGCTTAACGATGAATGAGCAGTTCTTC. Translated, it gives CASSLTMNEQFF.

The chain couples TRBV7-9 to TRBJ1-1, with a weak D call TRBD1 (5 bases). This CDR3 spans 14 amino acids. The V end was cut by 8 bases, the J end by 4 bases, with 17 bases between. Germline V gene sequence: CDR1 SEHNR, CDR2 FQNEAQ (reference sequence). The CDR3 protein is CASAPRGSGTEAFF. Written as DNA, the CDR3 is TGTGCCAGCGCCCCCCGGGGGTCTGGCACTGAAGCTTTCTTT.